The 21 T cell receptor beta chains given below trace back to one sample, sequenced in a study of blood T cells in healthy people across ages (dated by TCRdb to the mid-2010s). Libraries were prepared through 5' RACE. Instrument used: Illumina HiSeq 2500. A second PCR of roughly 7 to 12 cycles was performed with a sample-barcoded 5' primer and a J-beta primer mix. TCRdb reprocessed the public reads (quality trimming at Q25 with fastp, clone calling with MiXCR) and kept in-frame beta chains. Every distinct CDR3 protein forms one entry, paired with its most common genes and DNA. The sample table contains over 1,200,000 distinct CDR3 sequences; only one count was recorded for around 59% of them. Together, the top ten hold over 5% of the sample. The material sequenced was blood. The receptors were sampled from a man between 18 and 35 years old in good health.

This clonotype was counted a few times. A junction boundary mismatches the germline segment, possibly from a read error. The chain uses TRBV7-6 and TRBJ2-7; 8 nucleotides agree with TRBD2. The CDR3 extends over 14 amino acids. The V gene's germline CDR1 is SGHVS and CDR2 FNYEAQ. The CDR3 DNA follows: TGTGCCAGCAGCGTAGCGGGACCTACCTACGAGCAGTACTTC. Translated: CASSVAGPTYEQYF.

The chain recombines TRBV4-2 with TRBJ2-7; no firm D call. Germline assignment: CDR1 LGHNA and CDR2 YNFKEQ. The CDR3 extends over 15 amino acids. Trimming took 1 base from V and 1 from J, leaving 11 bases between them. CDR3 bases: TGTGCCAGCAGCCAAGTTTCCTCGACTTCCTACGAGCAGTACTTC. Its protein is CASSQVSSTSYEQYF.

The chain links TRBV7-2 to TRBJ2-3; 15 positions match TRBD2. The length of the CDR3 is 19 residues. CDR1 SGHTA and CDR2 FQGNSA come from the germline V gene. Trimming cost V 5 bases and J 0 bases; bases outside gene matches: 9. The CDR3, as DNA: TGTGCCAGCAGCCGAAGATCGGGGACTAGCGGGGGGAGCACAGATACGCAGTATTTT. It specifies CASSRRSGTSGGSTDTQYF.

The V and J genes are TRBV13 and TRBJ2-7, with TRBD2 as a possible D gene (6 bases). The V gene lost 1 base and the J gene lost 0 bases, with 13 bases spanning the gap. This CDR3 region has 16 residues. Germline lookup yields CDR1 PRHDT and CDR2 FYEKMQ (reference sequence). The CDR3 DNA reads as TGTGCCAGCAGCTTAGCAGGGACTCTCAGCTCCTACGAGCAGTACTTC. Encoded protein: CASSLAGTLSSYEQYF.

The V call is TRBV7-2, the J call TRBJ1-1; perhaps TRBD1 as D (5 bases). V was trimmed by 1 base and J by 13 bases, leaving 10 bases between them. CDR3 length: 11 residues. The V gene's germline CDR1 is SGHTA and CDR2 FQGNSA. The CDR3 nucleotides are TGTGCCAGCAGCTTAGGGGGGGATGTTTTCTTT. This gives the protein CASSLGGDVFF.

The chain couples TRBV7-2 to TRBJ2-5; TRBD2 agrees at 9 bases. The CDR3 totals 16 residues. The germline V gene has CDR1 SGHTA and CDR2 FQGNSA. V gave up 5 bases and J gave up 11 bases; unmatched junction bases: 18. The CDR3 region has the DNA TGTGCCAGCAGCAAAAGGCTAGCGGGGCTTACGTTAGAGCAGTACTTC. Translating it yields CASSKRLAGLTLEQYF.

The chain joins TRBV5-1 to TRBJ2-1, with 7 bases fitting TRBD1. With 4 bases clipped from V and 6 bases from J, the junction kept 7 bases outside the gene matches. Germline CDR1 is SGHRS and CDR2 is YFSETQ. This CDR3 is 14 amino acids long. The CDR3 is CASSLGQERNEQFF. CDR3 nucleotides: TGCGCCAGCAGCCTAGGACAGGAGCGCAATGAGCAGTTCTTC.

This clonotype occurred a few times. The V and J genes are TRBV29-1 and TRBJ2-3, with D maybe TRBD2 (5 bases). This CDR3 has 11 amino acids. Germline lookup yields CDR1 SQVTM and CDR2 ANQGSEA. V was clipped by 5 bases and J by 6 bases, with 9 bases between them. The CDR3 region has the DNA TGCAGCGTTTACTTAGCGGATACGCAGTATTTT. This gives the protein CSVYLADTQYF.

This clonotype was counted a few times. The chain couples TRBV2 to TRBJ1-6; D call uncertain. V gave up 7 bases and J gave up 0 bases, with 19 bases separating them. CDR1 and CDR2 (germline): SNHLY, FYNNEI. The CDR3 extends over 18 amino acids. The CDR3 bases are TGTGCCAGCACCCGAGTGGCGGGTGCGTACTCCTATAATTCACCCCTCCACTTT. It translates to CASTRVAGAYSYNSPLHF.

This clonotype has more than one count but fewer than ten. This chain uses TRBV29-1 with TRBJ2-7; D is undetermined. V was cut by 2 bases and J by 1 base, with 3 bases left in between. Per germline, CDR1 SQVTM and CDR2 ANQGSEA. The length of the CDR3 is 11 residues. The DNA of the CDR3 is TGCAGCGTTGAAAAGTCCTACGAGCAGTACTTC. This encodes CSVEKSYEQYF.

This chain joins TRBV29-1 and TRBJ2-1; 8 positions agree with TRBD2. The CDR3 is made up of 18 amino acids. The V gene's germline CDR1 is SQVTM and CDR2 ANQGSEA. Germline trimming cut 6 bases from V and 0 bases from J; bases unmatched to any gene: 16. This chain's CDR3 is CSVEPGLGDASSYNEQFF. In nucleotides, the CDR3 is TGCAGCGTAGAGCCGGGACTAGGGGACGCAAGCTCCTACAATGAGCAGTTCTTC.

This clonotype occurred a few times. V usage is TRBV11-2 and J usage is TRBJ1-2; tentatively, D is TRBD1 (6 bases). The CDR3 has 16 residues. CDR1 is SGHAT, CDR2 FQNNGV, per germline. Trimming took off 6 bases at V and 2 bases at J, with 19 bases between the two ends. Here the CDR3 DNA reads TGTGCCAGCAGAACCGGCGGGGGCAGGTTAAACTATGGCTACACCTTC. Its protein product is CASRTGGGRLNYGYTF.

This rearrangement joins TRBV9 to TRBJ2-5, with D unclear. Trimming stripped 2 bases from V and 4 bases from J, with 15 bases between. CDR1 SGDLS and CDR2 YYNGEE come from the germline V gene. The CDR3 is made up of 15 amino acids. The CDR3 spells CASSVMGYSSETQYF. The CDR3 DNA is TGTGCCAGCAGCGTCATGGGCTATTCATCAGAGACCCAGTACTTC.

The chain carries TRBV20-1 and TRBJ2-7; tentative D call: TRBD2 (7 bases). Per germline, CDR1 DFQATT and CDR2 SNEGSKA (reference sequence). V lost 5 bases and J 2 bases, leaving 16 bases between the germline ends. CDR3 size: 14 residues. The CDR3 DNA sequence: TGCAGTGCTGCGGGGGCTAGGATGCCCTACGAGCAGTACTTC. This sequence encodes CSAAGARMPYEQYF.

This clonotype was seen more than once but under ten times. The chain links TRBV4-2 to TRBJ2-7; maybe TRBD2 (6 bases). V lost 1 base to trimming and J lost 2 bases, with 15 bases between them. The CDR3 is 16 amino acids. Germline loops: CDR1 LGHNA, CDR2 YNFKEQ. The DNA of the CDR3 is TGTGCCAGCAGCCAAGGATTTCGGGGACTCACCTACGAGCAGTACTTC. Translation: CASSQGFRGLTYEQYF.

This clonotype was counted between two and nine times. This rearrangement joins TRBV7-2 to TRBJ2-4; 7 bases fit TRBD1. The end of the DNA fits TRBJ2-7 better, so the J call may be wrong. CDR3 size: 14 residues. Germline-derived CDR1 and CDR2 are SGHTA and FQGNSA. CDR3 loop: CASSFDREFYEQYF. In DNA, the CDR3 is TGTGCCAGCAGCTTTGACAGGGAATTCTACGAGCAGTACTTC.

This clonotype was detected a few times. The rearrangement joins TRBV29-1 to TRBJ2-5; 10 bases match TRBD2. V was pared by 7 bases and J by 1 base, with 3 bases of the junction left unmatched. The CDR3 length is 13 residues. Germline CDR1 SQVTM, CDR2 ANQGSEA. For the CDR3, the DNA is TGCAGCGGACTAGCGGGCCTCCAAGAGACCCAGTACTTC. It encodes CSGLAGLQETQYF. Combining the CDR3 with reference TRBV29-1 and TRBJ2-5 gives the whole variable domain SAVISQKPSRDICQRGTSLTIQCQVDSQVTMMFWYRQQPGQSLTLIATANQGSEATYESGFVIDKFPISRPNLTFSTLTVSNMSPEDSSIYLCSGLAGLQETQYFGPGTRLLVL.

As DNA, the CDR3 is TGCGCCAGCAGCCAAGATCCTGAAAACTATGGCTACACCTTC. It codes for CASSQDPENYGYTF. This chain uses TRBV4-1 with TRBJ1-2; unclear D gene. The length of the CDR3 is 14 residues. The ends were cut back, 0 bases at V and 2 bases at J, with 7 bases in the middle. Germline CDR1 and CDR2: MGHRA and YSYEKL.

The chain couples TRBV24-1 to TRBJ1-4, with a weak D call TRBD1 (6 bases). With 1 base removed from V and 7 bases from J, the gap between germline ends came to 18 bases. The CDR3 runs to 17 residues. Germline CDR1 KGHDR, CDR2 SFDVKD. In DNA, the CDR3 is TGTGCCACCAGTGATTTAGCCCTCGGACAGACTCTTGAAAAACTGTTTTTT. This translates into CATSDLALGQTLEKLFF.

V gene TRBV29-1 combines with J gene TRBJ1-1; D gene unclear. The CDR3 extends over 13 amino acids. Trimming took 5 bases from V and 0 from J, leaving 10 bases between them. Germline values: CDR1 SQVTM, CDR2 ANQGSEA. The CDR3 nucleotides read TGCAGCGTTCCTGGCATATTGAACACTGAAGCTTTCTTT. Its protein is CSVPGILNTEAFF.

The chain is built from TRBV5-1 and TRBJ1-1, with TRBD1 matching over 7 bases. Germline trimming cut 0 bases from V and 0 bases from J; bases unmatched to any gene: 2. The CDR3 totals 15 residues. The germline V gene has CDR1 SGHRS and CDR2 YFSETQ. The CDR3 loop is CASSLGQGVNTEAFF. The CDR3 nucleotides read TGCGCCAGCAGCTTGGGGCAGGGGGTGAACACTGAAGCTTTCTTT.